These 9 T cell receptor beta chains came from one sample sequenced in a study of vaccination and CD4 T cells after COVID-19. Noted treatment: approximately 10-day PBMC culture with coronavirus spike peptide pools or control peptides (ViraFEST assay). These receptors' targets are unknown. Sequenced with the Oncomine TCR Beta short-read assay was DNA taken from cultured CD4+ T cells. TCRdb processed the PCR reads anew with MiXCR; each CDR3 protein has one entry. The profile covers approximately 12,000 distinct CDR3 sequences, with roughly half appearing a single time and 17% taken by the ten largest. This specimen was cultured CD4+ T cells from blood, taken after SARS-CoV-2 vaccination. The receptors derive from a human donor with COVID-19.

The chain combines TRBV24-1 with TRBJ2-5; 8 positions agree with TRBD1. Germline lookup yields CDR1 KGHDR and CDR2 SFDVKD. V trimming: 4 bases; J trimming: 5 bases; junction bases outside the gene matches: 8. CDR3 size: 15 residues. DNA for the CDR3: TGTGCCACCAGTGACCCCCGACAGGGGCGGGAGACCCAGTACTTC. Its protein product is CATSDPRQGRETQYF.

The J gene is TRBJ2-2, the V gene TRBV27; D is undetermined. Trimming removed 6 bases from V and 1 base from J, with 9 bases in between. Per the germline V gene, CDR1 is MNHEY and CDR2 is SMNVEV (reference sequence). This CDR3 has 14 residues. CDR3 nucleotide sequence: TGTGCCAGCAGGGCGGCAGGGAACACCGGGGAGCTGTTTTTT. Amino acids: CASRAAGNTGELFF.

The J gene is TRBJ1-2, the V gene TRBV29-1, with D tentatively TRBD1 (6 bases). V was trimmed by 3 bases and J by 4 bases, leaving 9 bases between them. The CDR3 covers 12 residues. Looked up from germline, CDR1 is SQVTM and CDR2 is ANQGSEA. The CDR3 region is CSVEEQGYGYTF. In DNA form, the CDR3 reads TGCAGCGTTGAGGAACAGGGCTATGGCTACACCTTC. Full variable domain (outside the CDR3, taken from reference TRBV29-1 and TRBJ1-2): SAVISQKPSRDICQRGTSLTIQCQVDSQVTMMFWYRQQPGQSLTLIATANQGSEATYESGFVIDKFPISRPNLTFSTLTVSNMSPEDSSIYLCSVEEQGYGYTFGSGTRLTVV.

The sample holds a few counts of this clonotype. Its ends do not fully match the called genes, so a read error is possible. The chain is built from TRBV7-7 and TRBJ2-5, with D maybe TRBD2 (7 bases). The CDR3 runs to 16 residues. Germline V gene sequence: CDR1 SSHAT, CDR2 FNYEAQ (reference sequence). The CDR3 loop reads CASSLGGGSIQETQYF. The CDR3 nucleotides read TGTGCTAGCAGCTTAGGCGGGGGCAGCATCCAAGAGACCCAGTACTTC.

The chain combines TRBV2 with TRBJ2-2; TRBD2 matches at 9 bases. Germline CDR1 reads SNHLY; CDR2 reads FYNNEI. The CDR3 spans 17 residues. The junction had 8 bases not matched to a gene; V was cut back by 4 bases and J by 2 bases. As DNA, the CDR3 is TGTGCCAGCAGTGTTGTAGCGGGGGCCCCCAACACCGGGGAGCTGTTTTTT. Translating gives CASSVVAGAPNTGELFF.

The gene calls are TRBV4-2 and TRBJ1-3; no clear D gene. The CDR3 covers 15 residues. Trimming pared 1 base from V and 2 bases from J, leaving 9 bases between. Germline V CDR1 and CDR2: LGHNA, YNFKEQ. The CDR3 DNA reads TGTGCCAGCAGCCAAGGATCGCAGACTGGAAACACCATATATTTT. Residues: CASSQGSQTGNTIYF.

The genes are TRBV6-1 and TRBJ1-1; D remains ambiguous. The CDR3 consists of 16 residues. V was trimmed by 7 bases and J by 0 bases, leaving 18 bases between them. Germline-derived CDR1 and CDR2 are MNHNS and SASEGT. The CDR3 is CASKRMTTPMNTEAFF. The CDR3 region has the DNA TGTGCCAGCAAACGAATGACGACGCCGATGAACACTGAAGCTTTCTTT.

V and J are TRBV7-2 and TRBJ1-5; tentative D call: TRBD1 (6 bases). The CDR3 sequence is 17 residues long. V lost 1 base to trimming and J lost 6 bases, with 19 bases between them. CDR1 and CDR2 from the germline V gene are SGHTA and FQGNSA. This chain's CDR3 is CASSLEVWGRTSQPQHF. The CDR3, as DNA: TGTGCCAGCAGCTTAGAAGTCTGGGGGCGAACGAGTCAGCCCCAGCATTTT. Variable domain in full (rest from reference TRBV7-2 and TRBJ1-5): GAGVSQSPSNKVTEKGKDVELRCDPISGHTALYWYRQSLGQGLEFLIYFQGNSAPDKSGLPSDRFSAERTGGSVSTLTIQRTQQEDSAVYLCASSLEVWGRTSQPQHFGDGTRLSIL.

The gene calls are TRBV5-4 and TRBJ2-7, with 7 bases aligning to TRBD1. This CDR3 has 15 residues. The V gene's germline CDR1 is SGHNT and CDR2 YYREEE (reference sequence). V gave up 4 bases and J gave up 2 bases; unmatched junction bases: 9. CDR3 residues: CASSIRQGGPYEQYF. Written as DNA, the CDR3 is TGTGCCAGCAGCATAAGACAGGGTGGCCCCTACGAGCAGTACTTC.